Sequencing of this T cell receptor beta chain was carried out in a study of blood T cell repertoires in COVID-19. Study-level background: Samples of COVID-19 (acute and convalescent) were obtained from the United States, Italy and Spain. PBMCs, B-cell-depleted T cells, or T cells provided the cDNA or gDNA that made up the material.

The data were produced by immunoSEQ multiplex PCR, yet TCRdb's version contains in-frame clones alone and is incomplete. This table has approximately 210,000 clones, 80% appearing once. Assignment of participants to cohorts was predicated upon participant-reported clinical history. The CDR3 length is 14 residues. V was clipped by 5 bases and J by 4 bases; unmatched bases: 6. Germline V gene data show CDR1 as MNHEY and CDR2 as SMNVEV (reference sequence). This sequence originates from a man aged 25 to 45 with acute COVID-19. Sample: PBMCs or T cells enriched from blood (not recorded which). The genes are TRBV27 and TRBJ1-2; the match to TRBD1 covers 8 bases. The CDR3 bases are TGTGCCAGCAGTGGCACCGGGACAGGCTATGGCTACACCTTC. Protein sequence: CASSGTGTGYGYTF.